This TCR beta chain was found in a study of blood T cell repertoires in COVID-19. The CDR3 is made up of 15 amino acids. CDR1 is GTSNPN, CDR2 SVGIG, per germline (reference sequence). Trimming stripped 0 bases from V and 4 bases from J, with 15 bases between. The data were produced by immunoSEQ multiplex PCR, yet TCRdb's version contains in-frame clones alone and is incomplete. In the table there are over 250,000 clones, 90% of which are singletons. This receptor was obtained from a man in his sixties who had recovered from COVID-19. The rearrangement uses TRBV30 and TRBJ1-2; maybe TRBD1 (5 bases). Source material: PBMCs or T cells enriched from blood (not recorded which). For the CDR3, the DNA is TGTGCCTGGAGTGTACGCAGGGACTTCGCCTATGGCTACACCTTC. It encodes CAWSVRRDFAYGYTF.